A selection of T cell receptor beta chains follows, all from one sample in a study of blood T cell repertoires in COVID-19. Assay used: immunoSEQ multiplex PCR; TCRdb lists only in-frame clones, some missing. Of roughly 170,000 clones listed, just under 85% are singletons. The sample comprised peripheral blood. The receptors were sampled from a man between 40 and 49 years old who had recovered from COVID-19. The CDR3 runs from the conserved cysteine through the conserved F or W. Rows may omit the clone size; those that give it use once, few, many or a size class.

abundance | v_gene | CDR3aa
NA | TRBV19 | CASARQGGYEQYF
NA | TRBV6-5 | CASSSQSTGSYGYTF
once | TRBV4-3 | CASSQATIQGARNTEAFF
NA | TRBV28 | CASRDGTGNQPQHF
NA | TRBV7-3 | CASSSPTGVIYEQYF
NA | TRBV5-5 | CASSFRQGVAGRHNEQFF
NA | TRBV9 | CASSVEDNGEAFF
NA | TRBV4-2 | CASSQGGDRGEKLFF
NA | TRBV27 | CASSSPRQGRDTQYF
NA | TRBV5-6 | CASSLWASYEQYF
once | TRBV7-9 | CASSHPREAQFF
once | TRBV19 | CASSIATGQALYGYTF
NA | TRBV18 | CASSQDRTNTEAFF
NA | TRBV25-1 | CASSGPAQKTNEKLFF
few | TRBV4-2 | CASSQDWATNEKLFF
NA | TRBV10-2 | CASSDQGAGNQPQHF
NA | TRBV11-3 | CASSSQGGADYGYTF
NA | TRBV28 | CASSGQVYEQYF
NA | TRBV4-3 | CASSQEETASYEQYF
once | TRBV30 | CPYGASGGAGETQYF
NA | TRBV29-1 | CSPRLAVGNEQFF
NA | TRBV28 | CASSHRTGGEPQHF
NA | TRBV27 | CAIKSAGTGANVLTF
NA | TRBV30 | CAWSVLGNTIYF
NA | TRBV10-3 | CAISESPKQGAEDGYTF
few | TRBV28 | CASQGGNSPLHF
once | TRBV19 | CASSKGGELFF
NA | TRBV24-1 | CATSAQSHPGQFF
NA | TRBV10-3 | CAISEPQALAGERGTDTQYF
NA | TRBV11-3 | CASTRSDNTGELFF
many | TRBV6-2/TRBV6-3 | CASSTSGIGNTIYF
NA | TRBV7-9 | CASTGTASYNEQFF
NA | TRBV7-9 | CASSPTWTGGGTEAFF
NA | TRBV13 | CASSLTGVEGTEAFF
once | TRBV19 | CASTPDRVYGYTF
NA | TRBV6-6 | CASSSRGSGSRDEQFF
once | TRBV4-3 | CASSQDIPGGSYEQYF
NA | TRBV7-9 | CASSLGIVYGGEYGYTF
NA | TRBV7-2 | CASSQGGVQPQHF
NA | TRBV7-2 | CASSLVAYEQYF
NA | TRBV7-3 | CASSSTGGGTDTQYF
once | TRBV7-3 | CASSLLPAGEQYF
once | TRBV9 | CASSGIYGYTF
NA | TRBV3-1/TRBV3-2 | CASSQDAGGMETQYF
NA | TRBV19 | CASSSERYEQYF
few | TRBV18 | CASSAGLAGVGELFF
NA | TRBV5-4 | CASSPQGQETQYF
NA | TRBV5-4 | CASSFQGTDTQYF
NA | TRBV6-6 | CASSYFAREDGKLFF
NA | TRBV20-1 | CSTTLSERAFF
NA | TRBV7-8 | CASSLNRGPLEQYF
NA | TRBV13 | CASSLAPGASPLHF
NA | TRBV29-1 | CSSGGSGESTDTQYF
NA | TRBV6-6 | CASTDRNSPLHF
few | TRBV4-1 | CASSVGGARYEQYF
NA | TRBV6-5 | CASSSRGVNTQYF
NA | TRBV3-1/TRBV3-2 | CASSQQLASEQFF
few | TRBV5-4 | CASSFGGARQETQYF
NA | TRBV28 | CASPGVHQPQHF